These 18 T cell receptor beta chains came from one sample sequenced in a study of cytomegalovirus exposure and HLA in healthy donors. Amplification used 60 Vbeta primers and 13 Jbeta primers. This table comes from immunoSEQ multiplex PCR, and its TCRdb copy is limited to in-frame clones, with some not included. The sample yields some 190,000 clones, approximately 80% seen once. The sample comprised PBMCs. These receptor sequences come from a female donor in good health and CMV-seronegative.

In its sample, this clone was seen once. The chain couples TRBV6-1 to TRBJ2-7; 8 nucleotides line up with TRBD1. The CDR3 runs to 15 residues. The J segment lost 5 bases and the V segment lost 6 bases, leaving 12 bases of the junction unmatched. The germline gives CDR1 MNHNS, CDR2 SASEGT. The CDR3 sequence: CASRPLGTGFDEQYF. The CDR3 nucleotides are TGTGCCAGCAGACCACTCGGGACAGGATTCGACGAGCAGTACTTC.

The rearrangement links TRBV27 to TRBJ2-3, with 7 bases fitting TRBD1. This CDR3 has 15 residues. V lost 6 bases and J lost 3; bases outside the gene matches: 9. CDR1 and CDR2 from the germline V gene are MNHEY and SMNVEV (reference sequence). As DNA, the CDR3 is TGTGCCAGCAGCCTGACAGGGAGAGGAACAGATACGCAGTATTTT. This gives the protein CASSLTGRGTDTQYF.

This clone appeared a few times. V usage is TRBV6-1 and J usage is TRBJ1-1; D is ambiguous. The CDR3 loop spans 12 amino acids. V was cut by 3 bases and J by 11 bases, with 13 bases left in between. From germline, CDR1 is MNHNS and CDR2 SASEGT. Here the CDR3 DNA reads TGTGCCAGCAGTGAGCCATCCCCGGTGGCTTTCTTT. Translation: CASSEPSPVAFF.

The V call is TRBV30, the J call TRBJ2-5; tentative D call: TRBD2 (5 bases). The CDR3 has 13 residues. The germline CDR1 and CDR2 sequences are GTSNPN and SVGIG (reference sequence). With 0 bases removed from V and 7 bases from J, the gap between germline ends came to 12 bases. CDR3 residues: CAWSVGLEGTQYF. Written as DNA, the CDR3 is TGTGCCTGGAGTGTAGGGCTAGAGGGGACCCAGTACTTC.

This clone turned up a few times. This sequence joins TRBV7-9 and TRBJ2-1; TRBD2 aligns across 10 bases. CDR3 size: 17 residues. Trimming removed 1 base from V and 0 bases from J; junction bases left unmatched: 3. CDR1 is SEHNR and CDR2 is FQNEAQ in the germline V gene (reference sequence). In nucleotides, the CDR3 is TGTGCCAGCAGCTTAGGCAGCGGGGGGGGCTCCTACAATGAGCAGTTCTTC. This codes for CASSLGSGGGSYNEQFF. The full variable domain, rest sourced from reference TRBV7-9 and TRBJ2-1, is DTGVSQNPRHKITKRGQNVTFRCDPISEHNRLYWYRQTLGQGPEFLTYFQNEAQLEKSRLLSDRFSAERPKGSFSTLEIQRTEQGDSAMYLCASSLGSGGGSYNEQFFGPGTRLTVL.

In its sample, this clone was seen a few times. CDR3 protein: CASNSYPGGYTF. Here the CDR3 DNA reads TGTGCCAGCAACTCGTATCCGGGGGGCTACACCTTC. The rearrangement links TRBV6-5 to TRBJ1-2; no definite D call. This CDR3 is 12 amino acids long. Trimming removed 7 bases from V and 8 bases from J, with 14 bases in between. CDR1 and CDR2 (germline): MNHEY, SVGAGI.

The CDR3 DNA reads TGTGCCAGCAGCTCTACAGGGGTAGAGCAGTACTTC. It specifies CASSSTGVEQYF. The chain combines TRBV13 with TRBJ2-7; 7 nucleotides agree with TRBD1. J gave up 7 bases and V 4 bases, and 4 bases lay outside the gene matches. The CDR3 has 12 amino acids. Germline loops: CDR1 PRHDT, CDR2 FYEKMQ (reference sequence). The full variable domain, completed using reference TRBV13 and TRBJ2-7, is AAGVIQSPRHLIKEKRETATLKCYPIPRHDTVYWYQQGPGQDPQFLISFYEKMQSDKGSIPDRFSAQQFSDYHSELNMSSLELGDSALYFCASSSTGVEQYFGPGTRLTVT.

The CDR3 region is CASSAGTEEKLFF. CDR3 nucleotides: TGTGCCAGCAGCGCCGGGACTGAGGAAAAACTGTTTTTT. The chain links TRBV9 to TRBJ1-4; perhaps TRBD1 as D (5 bases). Trimming took 3 bases from V and 8 from J, leaving 11 bases between them. Germline CDR1 SGDLS, CDR2 YYNGEE. This CDR3 has 13 amino acids. The entire variable domain, with the rest obtained from reference TRBV9 and TRBJ1-4, is as follows: DSGVTQTPKHLITATGQRVTLRCSPRSGDLSVYWYQQSLDQGLQFLIQYYNGEERAKGNILERFSAQQFPDLHSELNLSSLELGDSALYFCASSAGTEEKLFFGSGTQLSVL.

The chain's CDR3 is CASSGAGTGWTGANVLTF. As DNA, the CDR3 is TGTGCCAGCAGTGGGGCCGGGACAGGGTGGACTGGGGCCAACGTCCTGACTTTC. The V gene is TRBV25-1, the J gene TRBJ2-6, with 9 bases lining up with TRBD1. The V segment lost 4 bases and the J segment 2 bases; nucleotides outside the gene matches: 9. Per germline, CDR1 MGHDK and CDR2 SYGVNS. This CDR3 comprises 18 residues.

The gene calls are TRBV7-2 and TRBJ2-1; tentatively, D is TRBD2 (5 bases). V was cut by 6 bases and J by 0 bases, with 15 bases left in between. Germline V gene data show CDR1 as SGHTA and CDR2 as FQGNSA. CDR3 length: 16 amino acids. CDR3 bases: TGTGCCAGCAGTCGTACTGGGGAGAGCTCCTACAATGAGCAGTTCTTC. This codes for CASSRTGESSYNEQFF.

With respect to this clone: Distinct nucleotide sequences in the sample also encode this CDR3. J is TRBJ1-5 and V is TRBV30; the D gene is possibly TRBD1 (5 bases). This CDR3 spans 13 amino acids. Per germline, CDR1 GTSNPN and CDR2 SVGIG (reference sequence). V gave up 0 bases and J gave up 5 bases, with 8 bases separating them. The CDR3, as DNA: TGTGCCTGGAGTGTCGGAGGGGATCAGCCCCAGCATTTT. It encodes CAWSVGGDQPQHF.

This chain links TRBV9 with TRBJ1-6; 8 nucleotides line up with TRBD1. Trimming removed 7 bases from V and 7 bases from J; junction bases left unmatched: 7. This CDR3 is built from 14 residues. CDR1 is SGDLS and CDR2 is YYNGEE in the germline V gene. CDR3 bases: TGTGCCAGCGGCGAGGGACAGGCCAATTCACCCCTCCACTTT. Its protein product is CASGEGQANSPLHF.

The chain recombines TRBV11-2 with TRBJ1-4; D not resolved. V was cut by 1 base and J by 3 bases, with 9 bases left in between. Germline V lookup: CDR1 SGHAT, CDR2 FQNNGV. The CDR3 extends over 15 amino acids. The CDR3 DNA follows: TGTGCCAGCAGCTTAGGCGGCAGCCCTAATGAAAAACTGTTTTTT. The encoded protein is CASSLGGSPNEKLFF. Full variable domain (rest looked up from reference TRBV11-2 and TRBJ1-4): EAGVAQSPRYKIIEKRQSVAFWCNPISGHATLYWYQQILGQGPKLLIQFQNNGVVDDSQLPKDRFSAERLKGVDSTLKIQPAKLEDSAVYLCASSLGGSPNEKLFFGSGTQLSVL.

The gene calls are TRBV28 and TRBJ1-2; D perhaps matches TRBD1 (5 bases). The V end was cut by 6 bases, the J end by 2 bases, with 19 bases between. Looked up from germline, CDR1 is MDHEN and CDR2 is SYDVKM. The CDR3 contains 16 residues. CDR3 loop: CASSPPWGSLNYGYTF. The CDR3 DNA is TGTGCCAGCAGCCCACCCTGGGGCAGTCTGAACTATGGCTACACCTTC.

The V and J genes are TRBV6-1 and TRBJ1-3, with 7 bases that match TRBD1. The CDR3 extends over 14 amino acids. CDR1 and CDR2 (germline): MNHNS, SASEGT. J gave up 5 bases and V 6 bases, and 7 bases lay outside the gene matches. CDR3 residues: CASSATGARNTIYF. As DNA, the CDR3 is TGTGCCAGCAGCGCCACAGGGGCCCGAAACACCATATATTTT.

The rearrangement links TRBV19 to TRBJ1-1; the match to TRBD1 covers 11 bases. J was trimmed by 4 bases and V by 5 bases; bases with no gene match: 6. The CDR3 has 15 residues. Germline CDR1 is LNHDA and CDR2 is SQIVND (reference sequence). The CDR3 region is CASSPWGQGGTEAFF. The CDR3 region has the DNA TGTGCCAGTAGTCCCTGGGGACAGGGGGGCACTGAAGCTTTCTTT.

The DNA of the CDR3 is TGTGCCAGCAGTTACTCGTCAGGAGGGGCTTACACTGAAGCTTTCTTT. Translating it yields CASSYSSGGAYTEAFF. This chain joins TRBV6-6 and TRBJ1-1, with D maybe TRBD1 (5 bases). Germline V gives CDR1 MNHNY, CDR2 SVGAGI (reference sequence). The CDR3 consists of 16 residues. The V and J ends lost 0 bases and 3 bases respectively, with 14 bases between them.

Comments on this clone: At one end the junction does not follow the germline gene, possibly because of a read error. CDR3 sequence (DNA): TGTTCCAGCAGCTACCTATTTGGGGAGAGTGACACTGAAGCTTTCTTT. Translation: CSSSYLFGESDTEAFF. The chain carries TRBV7-9 and TRBJ1-1; D unclear. CDR3 size: 16 residues. Germline loops: CDR1 SEHNR, CDR2 FQNEAQ (reference sequence).